This T cell receptor beta chain was sequenced during a study of spatial heterogeneity in lung cancer. Study-level background: Alpha-chain sequences were detected in numbers that were consistently lower than beta-chain sequences. In raw reads, more than 9.5 appearances on average were recorded for each unique TCR and UMI combination. Study-wide points: Within tumors, counts of expanded alpha and beta TCRs tracked tumor mutation counts.

All TCR cDNA molecules were individually tagged with a unique molecular identifier. TCRdb itself ran the 5' RACE reads through MiXCR, one entry per CDR3 protein. The table records 15,000 to 20,000 distinct CDR3 sequences, around 7% of them present only once. Germline V gene sequence: CDR1 MNHEY, CDR2 SMNVEV (reference sequence). The CDR3 has 15 residues. V shed 6 bases, J shed 6 bases, and the junction held 9 bases outside the gene matches. Time point: sample taken at primary tumor resection. From tumor, nontumor lung or frozen PBMC, whole RNA was taken unsorted for sequencing. There are a few counts of this clonotype. No antigen is known for it.

The sequence was collected from a female donor with early-stage non-small cell lung cancer. Sample: lung tumor tissue, taken at surgery. This chain connects TRBV27 to TRBJ2-2; 8 bases agree with TRBD1. The CDR3 protein is CASSSGQGKSGELFF. In DNA form, the CDR3 reads TGTGCCAGCAGCTCCGGACAGGGTAAATCCGGGGAGCTGTTTTTT.